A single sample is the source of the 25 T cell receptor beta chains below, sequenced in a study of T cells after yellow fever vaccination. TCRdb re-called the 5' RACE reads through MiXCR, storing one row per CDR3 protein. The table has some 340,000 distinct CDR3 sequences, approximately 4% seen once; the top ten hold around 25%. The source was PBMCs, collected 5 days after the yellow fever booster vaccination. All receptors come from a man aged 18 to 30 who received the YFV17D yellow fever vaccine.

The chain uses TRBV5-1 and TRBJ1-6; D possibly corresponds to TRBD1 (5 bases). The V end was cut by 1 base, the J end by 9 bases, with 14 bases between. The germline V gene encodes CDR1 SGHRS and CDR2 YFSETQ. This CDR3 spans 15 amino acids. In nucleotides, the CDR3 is TGCGCCAGCAGCTTGTCTGGGCAGGGCCGTTCACCCCTCCACTTT. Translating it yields CASSLSGQGRSPLHF.

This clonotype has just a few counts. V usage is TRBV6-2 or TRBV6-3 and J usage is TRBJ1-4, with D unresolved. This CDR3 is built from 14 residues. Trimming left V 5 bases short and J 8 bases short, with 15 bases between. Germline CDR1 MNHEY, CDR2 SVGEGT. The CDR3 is CASSPDAAGEKLFF. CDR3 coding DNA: TGTGCCAGCAGTCCGGACGCCGCAGGAGAAAAACTGTTTTTT.

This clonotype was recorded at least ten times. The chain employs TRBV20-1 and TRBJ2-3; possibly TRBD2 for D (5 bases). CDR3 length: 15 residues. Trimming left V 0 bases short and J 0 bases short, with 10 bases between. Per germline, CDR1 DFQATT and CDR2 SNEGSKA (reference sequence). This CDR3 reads CSARDSGGSTDTQYF. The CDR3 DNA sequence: TGCAGTGCTAGAGATTCAGGCGGGAGCACAGATACGCAGTATTTT.

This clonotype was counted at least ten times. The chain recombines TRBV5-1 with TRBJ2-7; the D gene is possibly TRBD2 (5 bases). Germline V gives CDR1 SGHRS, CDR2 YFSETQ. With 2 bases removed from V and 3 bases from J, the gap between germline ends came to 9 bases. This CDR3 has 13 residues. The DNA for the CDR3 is TGCGCCAGCAGCTTAAACGGACTCTACGAGCAGTACTTC. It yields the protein CASSLNGLYEQYF.

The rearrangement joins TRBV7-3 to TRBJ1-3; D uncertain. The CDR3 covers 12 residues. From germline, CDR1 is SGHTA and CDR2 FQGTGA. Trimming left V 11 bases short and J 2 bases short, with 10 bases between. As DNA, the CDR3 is TGTGCCTTCTACCCGGCTGGAAACACCATATATTTT. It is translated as CAFYPAGNTIYF.

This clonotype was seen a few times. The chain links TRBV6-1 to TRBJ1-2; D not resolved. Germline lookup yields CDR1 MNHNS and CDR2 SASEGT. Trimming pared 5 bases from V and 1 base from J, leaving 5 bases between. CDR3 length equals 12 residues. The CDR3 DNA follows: TGTGCCAGCAGTAGGTTTAACTATGGCTACACCTTC. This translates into CASSRFNYGYTF.

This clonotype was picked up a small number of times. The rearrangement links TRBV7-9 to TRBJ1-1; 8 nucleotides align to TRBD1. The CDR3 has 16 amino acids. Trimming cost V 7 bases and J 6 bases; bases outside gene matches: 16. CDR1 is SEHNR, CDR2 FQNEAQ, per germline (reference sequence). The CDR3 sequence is CASTPYGSRGLAEAFF. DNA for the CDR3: TGTGCCAGCACCCCGTACGGTAGCAGGGGGCTCGCTGAAGCTTTCTTT.

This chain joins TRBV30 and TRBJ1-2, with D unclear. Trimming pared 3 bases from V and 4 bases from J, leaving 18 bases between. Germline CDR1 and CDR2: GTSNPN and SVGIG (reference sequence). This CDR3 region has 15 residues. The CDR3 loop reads CAWRVVRDSGYGYTF. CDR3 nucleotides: TGTGCCTGGAGGGTCGTTCGGGATTCGGGCTATGGCTACACCTTC. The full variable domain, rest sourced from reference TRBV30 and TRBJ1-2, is SQTIHQWPATLVQPVGSPLSLECTVEGTSNPNLYWYRQAAGRGLQLLFYSVGIGQISSEVPQNLSASRPQDRQFILSSKKLLLSDSGFYLCAWRVVRDSGYGYTFGSGTRLTVV.

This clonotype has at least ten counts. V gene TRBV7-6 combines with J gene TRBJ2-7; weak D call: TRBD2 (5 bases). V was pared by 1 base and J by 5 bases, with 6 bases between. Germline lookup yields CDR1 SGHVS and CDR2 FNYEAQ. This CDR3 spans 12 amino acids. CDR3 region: CASSLDGNEQYF. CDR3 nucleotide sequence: TGTGCCAGCAGCTTAGACGGGAACGAGCAGTACTTC.

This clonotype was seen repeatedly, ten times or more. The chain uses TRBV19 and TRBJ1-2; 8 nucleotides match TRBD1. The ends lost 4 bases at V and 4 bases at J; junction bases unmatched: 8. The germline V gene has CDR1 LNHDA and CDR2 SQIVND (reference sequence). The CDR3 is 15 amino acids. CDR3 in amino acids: CASSRGQGLSYGYTF. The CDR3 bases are TGTGCCAGTAGTAGAGGACAGGGACTCTCCTATGGCTACACCTTC.

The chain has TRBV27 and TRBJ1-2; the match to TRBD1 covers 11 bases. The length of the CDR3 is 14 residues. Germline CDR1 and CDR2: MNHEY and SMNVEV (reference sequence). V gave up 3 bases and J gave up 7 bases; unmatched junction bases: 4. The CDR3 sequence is CASSFGQGAFGYTF. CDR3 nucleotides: TGTGCCAGCAGTTTCGGACAGGGGGCTTTTGGCTACACCTTC.

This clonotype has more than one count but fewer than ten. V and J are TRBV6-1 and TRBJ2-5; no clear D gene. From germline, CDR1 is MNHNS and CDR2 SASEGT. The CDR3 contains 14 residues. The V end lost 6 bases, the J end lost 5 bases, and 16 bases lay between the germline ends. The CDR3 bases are TGTGCCAGCAGCCAGCATCGGGTAGGGGAGACCCAGTACTTC. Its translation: CASSQHRVGETQYF.

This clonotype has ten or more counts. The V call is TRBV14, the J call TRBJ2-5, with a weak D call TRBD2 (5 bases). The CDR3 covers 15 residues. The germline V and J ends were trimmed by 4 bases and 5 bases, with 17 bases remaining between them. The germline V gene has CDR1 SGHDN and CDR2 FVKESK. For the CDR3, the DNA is TGTGCCAGCAGCCGAGACGGAGGTCGGCGGGAGACCCAGTACTTC. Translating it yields CASSRDGGRRETQYF.

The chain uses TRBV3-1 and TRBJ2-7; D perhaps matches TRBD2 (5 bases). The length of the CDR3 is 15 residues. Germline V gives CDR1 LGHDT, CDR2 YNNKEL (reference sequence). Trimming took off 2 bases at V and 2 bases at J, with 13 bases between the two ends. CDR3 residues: CASSQWPAATYEQYF. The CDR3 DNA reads TGTGCCAGCAGCCAATGGCCAGCGGCGACCTACGAGCAGTACTTC.

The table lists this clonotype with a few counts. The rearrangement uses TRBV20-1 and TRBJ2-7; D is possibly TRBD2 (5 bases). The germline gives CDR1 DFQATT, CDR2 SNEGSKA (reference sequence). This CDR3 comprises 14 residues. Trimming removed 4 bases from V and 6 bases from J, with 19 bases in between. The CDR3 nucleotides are TGCAGTGCTAAGCCGGTCCGAGGGAGTGGCGAGCAGTACTTC. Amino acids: CSAKPVRGSGEQYF.

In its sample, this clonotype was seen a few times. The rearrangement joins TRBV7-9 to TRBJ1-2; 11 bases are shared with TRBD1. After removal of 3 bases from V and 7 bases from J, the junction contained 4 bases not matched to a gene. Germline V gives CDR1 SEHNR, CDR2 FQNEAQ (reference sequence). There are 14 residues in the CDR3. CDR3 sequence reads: CASSFGQGAGGYTF. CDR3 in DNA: TGTGCCAGCAGCTTCGGACAGGGGGCCGGTGGCTACACCTTC.

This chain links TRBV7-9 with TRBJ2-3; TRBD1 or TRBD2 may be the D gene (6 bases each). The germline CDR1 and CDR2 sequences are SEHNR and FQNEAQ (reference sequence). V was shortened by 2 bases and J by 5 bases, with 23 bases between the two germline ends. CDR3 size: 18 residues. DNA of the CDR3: TGTGCCAGCAGCTTAAAGTGGGGGCGGGGTAAGGTTGGAGATACGCAGTATTTT. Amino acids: CASSLKWGRGKVGDTQYF.

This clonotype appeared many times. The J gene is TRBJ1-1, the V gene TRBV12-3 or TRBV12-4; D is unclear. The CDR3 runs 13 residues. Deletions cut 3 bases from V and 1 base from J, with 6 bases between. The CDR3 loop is CASSFSPNTEAFF. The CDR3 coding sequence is TGTGCCAGCAGTTTCAGTCCGAACACTGAAGCTTTCTTT.

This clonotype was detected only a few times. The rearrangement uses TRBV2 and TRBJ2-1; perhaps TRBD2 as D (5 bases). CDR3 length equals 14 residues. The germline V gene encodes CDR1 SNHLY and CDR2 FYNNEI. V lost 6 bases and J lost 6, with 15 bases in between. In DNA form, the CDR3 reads TGTGCCAGCAGCAGGACTCCCCTTTCCAATGAGCAGTTCTTC. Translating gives CASSRTPLSNEQFF.

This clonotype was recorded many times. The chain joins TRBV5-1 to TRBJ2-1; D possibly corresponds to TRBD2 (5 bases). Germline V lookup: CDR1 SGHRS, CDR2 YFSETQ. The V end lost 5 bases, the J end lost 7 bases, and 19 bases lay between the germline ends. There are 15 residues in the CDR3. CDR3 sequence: CASSVLRRGLNEQFF. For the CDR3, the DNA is TGCGCCAGCAGTGTTCTCCGCCGAGGGCTGAATGAGCAGTTCTTC. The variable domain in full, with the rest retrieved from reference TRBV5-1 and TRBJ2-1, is KAGVTQTPRYLIKTRGQQVTLSCSPISGHRSVSWYQQTPGQGLQFLFEYFSETQRNKGNFPGRFSGRQFSNSRSEMNVSTLELGDSALYLCASSVLRRGLNEQFFGPGTRLTVL.

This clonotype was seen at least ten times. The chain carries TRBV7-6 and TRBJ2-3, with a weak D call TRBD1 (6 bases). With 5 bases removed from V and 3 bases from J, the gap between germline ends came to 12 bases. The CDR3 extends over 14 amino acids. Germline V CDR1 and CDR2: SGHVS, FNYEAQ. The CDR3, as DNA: TGTGCCAGCAGCCCGACTCAGGGGACAGATACGCAGTATTTT. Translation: CASSPTQGTDTQYF.

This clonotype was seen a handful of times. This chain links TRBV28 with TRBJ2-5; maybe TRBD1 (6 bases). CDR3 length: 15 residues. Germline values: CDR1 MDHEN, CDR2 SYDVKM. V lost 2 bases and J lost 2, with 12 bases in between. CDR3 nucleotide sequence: TGTGCCAGCAGTTTAGGACAGCGATATCAAGAGACCCAGTACTTC. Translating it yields CASSLGQRYQETQYF.

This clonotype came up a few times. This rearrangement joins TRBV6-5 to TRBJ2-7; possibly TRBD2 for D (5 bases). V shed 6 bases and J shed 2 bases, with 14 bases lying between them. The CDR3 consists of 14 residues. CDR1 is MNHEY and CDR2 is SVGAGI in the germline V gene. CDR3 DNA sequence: TGTGCCAGCAGGAGGGTAGGGCACCCCTACGAGCAGTACTTC. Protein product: CASRRVGHPYEQYF.

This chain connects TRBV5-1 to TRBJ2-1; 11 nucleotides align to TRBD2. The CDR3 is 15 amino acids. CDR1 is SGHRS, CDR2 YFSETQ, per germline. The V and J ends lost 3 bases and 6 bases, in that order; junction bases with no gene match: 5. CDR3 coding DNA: TGCGCCAGCAGCTACGGACTAGCGGGTCCCAATGAGCAGTTCTTC. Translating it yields CASSYGLAGPNEQFF.

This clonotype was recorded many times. The DNA for the CDR3 is TGTGCCAGTAGTACGGGACAGGGGACAAGGGGACAAGAGACCCAGTACTTC. It encodes CASSTGQGTRGQETQYF. This sequence joins TRBV19 and TRBJ2-5; 10 bases are shared with TRBD1. V gave up 4 bases and J gave up 2 bases; unmatched junction bases: 10. Germline V gives CDR1 LNHDA, CDR2 SQIVND (reference sequence). This CDR3 region has 17 residues.